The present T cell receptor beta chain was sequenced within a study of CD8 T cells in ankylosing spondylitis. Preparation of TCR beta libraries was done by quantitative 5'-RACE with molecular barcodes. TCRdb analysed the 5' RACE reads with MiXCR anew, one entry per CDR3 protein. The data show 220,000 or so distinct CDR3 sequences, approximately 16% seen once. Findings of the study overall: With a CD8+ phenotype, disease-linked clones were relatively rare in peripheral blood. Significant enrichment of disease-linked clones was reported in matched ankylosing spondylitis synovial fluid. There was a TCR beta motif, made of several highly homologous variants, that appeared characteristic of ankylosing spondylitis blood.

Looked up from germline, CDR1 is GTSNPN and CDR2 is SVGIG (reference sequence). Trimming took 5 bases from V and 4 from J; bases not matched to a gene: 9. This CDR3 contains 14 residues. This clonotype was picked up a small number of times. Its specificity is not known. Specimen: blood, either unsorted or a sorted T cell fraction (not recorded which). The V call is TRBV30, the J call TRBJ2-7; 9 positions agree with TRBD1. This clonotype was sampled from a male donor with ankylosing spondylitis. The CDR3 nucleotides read TGTGCCTGGGAGGAGGTGGACAGGGGTTACGAGCAGTACTTC. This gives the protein CAWEEVDRGYEQYF. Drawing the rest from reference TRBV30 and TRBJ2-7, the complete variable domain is SQTIHQWPATLVQPVGSPLSLECTVEGTSNPNLYWYRQAAGRGLQLLFYSVGIGQISSEVPQNLSASRPQDRQFILSSKKLLLSDSGFYLCAWEEVDRGYEQYFGPGTRLTVT.